Listed below are T cell receptor beta chains from one sample, sequenced in a study of post-analysis software for immune sequencing data. In TCRdb, the PCR reads were re-called with MiXCR into one record per CDR3 protein. The sample yields about half a million distinct CDR3 sequences, roughly 34% seen once. Sequencing input: blood. The receptors were gathered from a girl aged 2-17 years with multiple sclerosis. Both conserved end residues are part of each CDR3.

V gene,J gene,CDR3 protein
TRBV7-3,-,CASSLTTNRDRVQETQYF
TRBV6-5,TRBJ2-1,CASSYFGPKGQFF
TRBV28,TRBJ1-6,CASSLTGSSYNSPLHF
TRBV20-1,TRBJ2-5,CSTTFPRGGLETQYF
TRBV6-6,TRBJ2-7,CTSTDRIIYEQYF
TRBV28,TRBJ2-7,CASSINRATHSYEQYF
TRBV6-1,TRBJ1-1,CASSLGSRETEAFF
TRBV5-1,TRBJ2-7,CASSISGGASYEQYF
TRBV6-5,TRBJ1-2,CASSYLPSNYGYTF
TRBV7-8,TRBJ2-5,CASSLPMRQETQYF
TRBV20-1,TRBJ1-2,CSAKIAAPGEPNYGYIF
TRBV5-6,TRBJ2-1,CAGSLVGTGGYNEQFF
TRBV5-1,TRBJ2-5,CASSFNGPAGETQYF
TRBV10-2,-,CATKGGPTYEQYF
TRBV5-6,TRBJ2-7,CASSMGQGAVKQYF
TRBV12-3/TRBV12-4,TRBJ2-1,CASSATETSLSCNEQFF
TRBV5-6,TRBJ2-7,CASSFIGGYEQYF
TRBV9,TRBJ2-6,CASSAYGGWASGANVLTF
TRBV5-1,TRBJ1-4,CASSPIDRVNEKLFF
TRBV6-1,-,CASSELTGKETQYF
TRBV2,TRBJ2-1,CARRGRIPGLAGYNEQFF
TRBV5-1,TRBJ2-3,CASSFKGGKSNTQYF
TRBV6-5,TRBJ2-7,CASSSRDRVYEQYF
TRBV4-1,TRBJ2-1,CASSQGQSSINEQFF
TRBV6-1,TRBJ2-3,CASTRLLAGVTDTQYF
TRBV27,TRBJ2-3,CASSLWQALSTDTQYF
TRBV7-8,TRBJ2-1,CASSLVGGVHEQFF
TRBV29-1,TRBJ2-7,CSVDTGPYEQYF
TRBV3-1,TRBJ2-5,CASSPQRQGRGETQYF
TRBV12-3/TRBV12-4,TRBJ1-6,CASSSGTGVSPLHF
TRBV5-1,TRBJ1-4,CASSPAVGGGGGEKLFF
TRBV5-6,TRBJ1-4,CASSLMGPAEKLFF
TRBV11-2,TRBJ1-1,CASSLGTKPGSTEAFF
TRBV7-9,TRBJ2-2,CASSLTSGGSTGELFF
TRBV24-1,TRBJ1-1,CATRARGGTEAFF
TRBV6-5,TRBJ1-2,CATGQGAPGYTF
TRBV11-2,TRBJ1-2,CASSLGRSGERYGYTF
TRBV7-9,TRBJ2-1,CASSLRRGSYNEQFF
TRBV20-1,TRBJ1-2,CSASSDNYGYTF
TRBV5-1,TRBJ2-1,CASSPSGDLWNEQFF
TRBV4-1,TRBJ2-3,CASSQERASGGARSDTQYF
TRBV15,TRBJ1-5,CATSSQGSGRPQHF
TRBV20-1,TRBJ1-2,CSASRQGTGYTF
TRBV10-2,TRBJ2-1,CASSLAGGPPWNEQFF
TRBV7-9,TRBJ2-7,CASSSVGGVAGLYEQYF
TRBV20-1,TRBJ2-3,CSARDSRYDSGLAITDTQYF
TRBV6-6,TRBJ2-1,CASRPGAYNEQFF
TRBV3-1,TRBJ2-7,CASSHGTSGFYEQYF
TRBV20-1,TRBJ2-3,CSSRGTSGDHTDTQYF
TRBV10-3,TRBJ2-5,CATAQRQETQYF